This is a list of T cell receptor beta chains from one sample in a study of T cell clonotyping in hematopoietic cell transplantation. Some clones are missing from TCRdb's copy, which holds only in-frame ones; the method was immunoSEQ multiplex PCR. Found here are roughly 40,000 clones, less than 95% of them singletons; the top ten hold about 0.81%. The sequenced sample consisted of peripheral blood mononuclear cells. The source of these receptors is a woman aged 45-65 years in good health. Some clones in this sample may be carry-over from other donors' samples. CDR3s include the opening cysteine and the closing phenylalanine or tryptophan. D genes are given only for firm matches. Size tells how often a clone was seen (once, few, many) or the class of an expanded clone, and some rows leave it out.

D	size	V	J	CDR3	DNA
.	.	TRBV29-1	TRBJ2-7	CSAMSTYEQYF	TGCAGCGCTATGAGTACCTACGAGCAGTACTTC
.	.	TRBV4-3	TRBJ2-1	CASSQDRTQPSNEQFF	TGCGCCAGCAGCCAAGATAGGACACAGCCTTCGAATGAGCAGTTCTTC
TRBD2	.	TRBV29-1	TRBJ2-2	CSVVSGGDGELFF	TGCAGCGTTGTTAGCGGGGGGGACGGGGAGCTGTTTTTT
.	.	TRBV2	TRBJ1-3	CASSSGTASGNTIYF	TGTGCCAGCAGCTCCGGGACGGCCTCTGGAAACACCATATATTTT
.	.	TRBV5-4	TRBJ2-7	CASSRDRSYEQYF	TGTGCCAGCAGCCGAGACAGATCCTACGAGCAGTACTTC
.	.	TRBV4-1	TRBJ1-3	CASSQLRALSSGNTIYF	TGCGCCAGCAGCCAACTCCGGGCCTTATCCTCTGGAAACACCATATATTTT
.	.	TRBV7-2	TRBJ2-3	CASSLVGTDTQYF	TGTGCCAGCAGCTTAGTTGGTACAGATACGCAGTATTTT
TRBD2	once	TRBV11-2	TRBJ2-1	CASSFAGGSYNEQFF	TGTGCCAGCAGCTTTGCGGGGGGCTCCTACAATGAGCAGTTCTTC
.	.	TRBV21-1	TRBJ2-7	CASCTLGPREQYF	TGTGCCAGCTGTACCTTGGGGCCCCGGGAGCAGTACTTC
.	.	TRBV9	TRBJ2-4	CASSKSGNIQYF	TGTGCCAGCAGCAAAAGCGGAAACATTCAGTACTTC
.	.	TRBV11-2	TRBJ1-5	CASSLAGDSNQPQHF	TGTGCCAGCAGCTTAGCGGGAGACAGCAATCAGCCCCAGCATTTT
.	.	TRBV11-3	TRBJ1-5	CASSLDHNQPQHF	TGTGCCAGCAGCTTAGATCACAATCAGCCCCAGCATTTT
.	.	TRBV4-3	TRBJ2-2	CASSQDKGGSVAGELFF	TGCGCCAGCAGCCAAGATAAGGGGGGTAGCGTCGCCGGGGAGCTGTTTTTT
.	.	TRBV5-1	TRBJ2-3	CASSLVAATDTQYF	TGCGCCAGCAGCTTGGTCGCAGCCACAGATACGCAGTATTTT
TRBD1	.	TRBV11-2	TRBJ1-4	CASSLVGQGNEKLFF	TGTGCCAGCAGCTTAGTGGGACAGGGGAATGAAAAACTGTTTTTT
.	.	TRBV6-1	TRBJ2-1	CATDRFYNEQFF	TGTGCCACCGACAGGTTCTACAATGAGCAGTTCTTC
.	.	TRBV27	TRBJ2-7	CASTTRPQENEQYF	TGTGCCAGCACTACCCGGCCCCAGGAAAACGAGCAGTACTTC
.	few	TRBV7-2	TRBJ1-5	CASSLTGGQPQHF	TGTGCCAGCAGCTTGACGGGGGGCCAGCCCCAGCATTTT
.	few	TRBV18	TRBJ1-1	CASSPPIGKTGTEAFF	TGTGCCAGCTCACCACCAATCGGAAAAACTGGGACTGAAGCTTTCTTT
.	.	TRBV30	TRBJ1-3	CAWSARTSGNTIYF	TGTGCCTGGAGTGCTAGGACCTCTGGAAACACCATATATTTT
TRBD2	.	TRBV9	TRBJ2-1	CASSGRTSGGLFNEQFF	TGTGCCAGCAGCGGCCGGACTAGCGGGGGCCTCTTCAATGAGCAGTTCTTC
.	.	TRBV5-4	TRBJ1-1	CASSLGGDLNTEAFF	TGTGCCAGCAGCTTGGGGGGGGACCTGAACACTGAAGCTTTCTTT
.	.	TRBV5-1	TRBJ1-2	CASSVGPQQGSYGYTF	TGCGCCAGCAGCGTTGGCCCGCAACAGGGAAGCTATGGCTACACCTTC
.	.	TRBV7-9	TRBJ1-2	CASSLEERLYGYTF	TGTGCCAGCAGCTTGGAGGAAAGGCTATATGGCTACACCTTC
TRBD1	.	TRBV5-1	TRBJ1-1	CASSLNPQGANTEAFF	TGCGCCAGCAGCTTAAATCCACAGGGGGCGAACACTGAAGCTTTCTTT
.	.	TRBV6-5	TRBJ1-2	CASSPMGRHYGYTF	TGTGCCAGCAGTCCAATGGGACGCCACTATGGCTACACCTTC